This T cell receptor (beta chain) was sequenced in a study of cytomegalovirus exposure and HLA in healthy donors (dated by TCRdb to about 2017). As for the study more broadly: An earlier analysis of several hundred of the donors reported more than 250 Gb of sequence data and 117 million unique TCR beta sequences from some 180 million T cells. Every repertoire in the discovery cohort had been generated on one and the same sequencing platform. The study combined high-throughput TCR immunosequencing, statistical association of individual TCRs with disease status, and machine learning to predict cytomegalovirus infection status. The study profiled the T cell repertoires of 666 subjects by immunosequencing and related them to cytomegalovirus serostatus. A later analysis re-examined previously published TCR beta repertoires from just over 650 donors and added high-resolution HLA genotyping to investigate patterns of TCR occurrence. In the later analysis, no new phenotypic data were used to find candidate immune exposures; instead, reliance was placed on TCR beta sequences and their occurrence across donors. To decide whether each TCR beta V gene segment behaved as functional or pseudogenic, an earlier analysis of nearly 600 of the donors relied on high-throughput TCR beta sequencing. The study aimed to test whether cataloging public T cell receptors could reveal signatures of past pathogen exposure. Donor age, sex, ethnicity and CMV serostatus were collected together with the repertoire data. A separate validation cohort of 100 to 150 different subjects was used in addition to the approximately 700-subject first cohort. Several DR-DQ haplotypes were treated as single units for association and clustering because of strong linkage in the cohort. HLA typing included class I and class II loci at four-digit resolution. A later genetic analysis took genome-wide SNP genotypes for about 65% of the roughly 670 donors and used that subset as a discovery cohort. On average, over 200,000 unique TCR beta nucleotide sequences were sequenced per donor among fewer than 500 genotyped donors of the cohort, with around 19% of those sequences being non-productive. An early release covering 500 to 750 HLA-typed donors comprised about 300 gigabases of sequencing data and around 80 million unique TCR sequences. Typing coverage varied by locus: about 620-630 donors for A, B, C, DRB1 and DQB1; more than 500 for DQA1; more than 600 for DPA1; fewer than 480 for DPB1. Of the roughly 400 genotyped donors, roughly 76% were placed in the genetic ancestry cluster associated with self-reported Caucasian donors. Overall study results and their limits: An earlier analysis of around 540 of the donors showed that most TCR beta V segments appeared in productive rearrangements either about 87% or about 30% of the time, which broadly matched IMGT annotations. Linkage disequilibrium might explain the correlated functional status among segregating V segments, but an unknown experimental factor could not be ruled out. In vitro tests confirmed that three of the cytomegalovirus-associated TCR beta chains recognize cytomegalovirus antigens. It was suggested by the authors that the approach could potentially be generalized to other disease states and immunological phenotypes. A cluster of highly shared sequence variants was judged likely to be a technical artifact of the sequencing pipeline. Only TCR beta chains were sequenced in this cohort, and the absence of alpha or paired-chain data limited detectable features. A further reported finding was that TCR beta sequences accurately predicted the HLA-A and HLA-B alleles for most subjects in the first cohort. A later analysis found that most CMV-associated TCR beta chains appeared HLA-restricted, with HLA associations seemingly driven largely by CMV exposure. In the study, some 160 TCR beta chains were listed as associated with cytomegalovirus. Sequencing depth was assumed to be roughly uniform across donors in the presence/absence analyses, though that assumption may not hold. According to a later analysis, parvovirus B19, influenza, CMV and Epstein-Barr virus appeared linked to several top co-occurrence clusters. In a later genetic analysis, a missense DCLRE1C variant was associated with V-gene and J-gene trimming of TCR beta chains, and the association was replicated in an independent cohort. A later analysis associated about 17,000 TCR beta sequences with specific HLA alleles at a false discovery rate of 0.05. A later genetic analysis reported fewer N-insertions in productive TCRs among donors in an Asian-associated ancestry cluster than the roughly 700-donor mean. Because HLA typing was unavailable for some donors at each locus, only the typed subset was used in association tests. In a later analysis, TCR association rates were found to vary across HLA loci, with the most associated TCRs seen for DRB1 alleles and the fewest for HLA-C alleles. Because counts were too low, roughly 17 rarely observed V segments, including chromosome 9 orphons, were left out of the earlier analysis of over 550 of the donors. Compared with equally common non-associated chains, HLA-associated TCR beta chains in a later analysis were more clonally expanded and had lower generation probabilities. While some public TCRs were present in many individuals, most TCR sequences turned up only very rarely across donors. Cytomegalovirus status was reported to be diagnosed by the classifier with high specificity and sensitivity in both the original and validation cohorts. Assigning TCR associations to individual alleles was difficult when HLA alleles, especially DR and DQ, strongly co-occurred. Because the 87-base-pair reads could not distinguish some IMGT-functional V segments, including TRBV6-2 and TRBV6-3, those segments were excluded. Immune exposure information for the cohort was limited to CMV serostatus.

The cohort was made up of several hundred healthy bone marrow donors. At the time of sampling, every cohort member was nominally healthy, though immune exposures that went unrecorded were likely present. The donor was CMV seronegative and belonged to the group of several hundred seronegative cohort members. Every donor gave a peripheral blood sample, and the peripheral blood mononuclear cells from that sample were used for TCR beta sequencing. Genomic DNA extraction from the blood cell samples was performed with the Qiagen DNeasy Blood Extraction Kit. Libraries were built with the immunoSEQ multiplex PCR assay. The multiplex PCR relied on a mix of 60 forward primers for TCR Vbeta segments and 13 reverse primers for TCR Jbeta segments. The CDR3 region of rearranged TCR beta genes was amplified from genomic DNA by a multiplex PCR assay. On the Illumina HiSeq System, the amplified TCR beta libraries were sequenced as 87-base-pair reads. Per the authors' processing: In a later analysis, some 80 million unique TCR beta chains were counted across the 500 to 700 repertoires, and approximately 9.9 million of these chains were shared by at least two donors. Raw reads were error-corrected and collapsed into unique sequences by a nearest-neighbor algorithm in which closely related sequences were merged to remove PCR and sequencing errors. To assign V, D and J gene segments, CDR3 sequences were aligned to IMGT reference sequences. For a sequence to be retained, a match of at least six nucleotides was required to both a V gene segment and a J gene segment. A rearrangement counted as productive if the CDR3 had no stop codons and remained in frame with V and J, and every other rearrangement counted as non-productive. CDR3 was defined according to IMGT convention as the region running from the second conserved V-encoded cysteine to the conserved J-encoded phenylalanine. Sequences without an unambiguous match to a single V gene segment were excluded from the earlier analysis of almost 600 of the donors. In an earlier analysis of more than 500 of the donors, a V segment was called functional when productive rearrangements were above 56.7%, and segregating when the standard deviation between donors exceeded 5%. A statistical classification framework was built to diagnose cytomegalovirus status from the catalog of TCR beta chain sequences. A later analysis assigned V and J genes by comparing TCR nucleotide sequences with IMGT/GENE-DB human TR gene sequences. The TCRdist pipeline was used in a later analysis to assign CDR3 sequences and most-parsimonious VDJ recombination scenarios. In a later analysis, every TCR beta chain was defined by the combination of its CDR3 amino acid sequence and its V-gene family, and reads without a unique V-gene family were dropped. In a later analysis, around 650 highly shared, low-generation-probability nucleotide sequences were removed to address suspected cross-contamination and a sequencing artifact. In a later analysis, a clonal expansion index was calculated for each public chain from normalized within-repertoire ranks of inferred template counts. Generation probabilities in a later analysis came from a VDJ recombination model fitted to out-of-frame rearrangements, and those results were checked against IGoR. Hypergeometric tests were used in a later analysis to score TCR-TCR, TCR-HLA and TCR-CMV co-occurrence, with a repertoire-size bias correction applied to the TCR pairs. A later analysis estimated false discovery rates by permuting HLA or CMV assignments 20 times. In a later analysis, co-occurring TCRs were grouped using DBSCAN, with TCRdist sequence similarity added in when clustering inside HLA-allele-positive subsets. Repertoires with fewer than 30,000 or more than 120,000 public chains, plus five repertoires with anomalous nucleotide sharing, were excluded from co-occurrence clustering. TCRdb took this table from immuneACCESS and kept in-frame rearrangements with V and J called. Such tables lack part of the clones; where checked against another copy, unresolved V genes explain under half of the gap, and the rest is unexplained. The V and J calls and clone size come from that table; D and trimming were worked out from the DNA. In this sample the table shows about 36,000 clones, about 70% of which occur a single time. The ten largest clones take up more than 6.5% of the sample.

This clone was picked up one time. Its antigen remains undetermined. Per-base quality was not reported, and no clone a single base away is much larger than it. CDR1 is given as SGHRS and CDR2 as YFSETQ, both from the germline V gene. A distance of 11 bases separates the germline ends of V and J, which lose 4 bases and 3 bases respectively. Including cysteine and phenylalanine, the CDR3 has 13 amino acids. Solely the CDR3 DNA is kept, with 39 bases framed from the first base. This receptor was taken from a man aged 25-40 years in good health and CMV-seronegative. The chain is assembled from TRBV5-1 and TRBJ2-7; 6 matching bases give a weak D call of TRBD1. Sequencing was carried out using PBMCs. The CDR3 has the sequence CASSRTAGYEQYF. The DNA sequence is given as TGCGCCAGCAGCCGGACAGCTGGCTACGAGCAGTACTTC.